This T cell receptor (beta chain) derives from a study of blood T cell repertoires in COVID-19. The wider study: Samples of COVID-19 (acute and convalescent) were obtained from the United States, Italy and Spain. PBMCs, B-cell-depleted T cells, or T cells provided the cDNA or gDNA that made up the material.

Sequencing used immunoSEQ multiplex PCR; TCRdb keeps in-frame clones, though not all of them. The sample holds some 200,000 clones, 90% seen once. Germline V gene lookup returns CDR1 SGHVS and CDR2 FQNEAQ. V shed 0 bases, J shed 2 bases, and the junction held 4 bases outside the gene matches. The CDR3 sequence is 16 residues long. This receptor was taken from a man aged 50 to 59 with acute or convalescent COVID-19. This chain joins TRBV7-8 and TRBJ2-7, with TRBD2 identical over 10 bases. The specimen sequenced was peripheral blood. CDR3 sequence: CASSLALAGEPYEQYV. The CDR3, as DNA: TGTGCCAGCAGCTTAGCCCTAGCGGGGGAACCCTACGAGCAGTACGTC.